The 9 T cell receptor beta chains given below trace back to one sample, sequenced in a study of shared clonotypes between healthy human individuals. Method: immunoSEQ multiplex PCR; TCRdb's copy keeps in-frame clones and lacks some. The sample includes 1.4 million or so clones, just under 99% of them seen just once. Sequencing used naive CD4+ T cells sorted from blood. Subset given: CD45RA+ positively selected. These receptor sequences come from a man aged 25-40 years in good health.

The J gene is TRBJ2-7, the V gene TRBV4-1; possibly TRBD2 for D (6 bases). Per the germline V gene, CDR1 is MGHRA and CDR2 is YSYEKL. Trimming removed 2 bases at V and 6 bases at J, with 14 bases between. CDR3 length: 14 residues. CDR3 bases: TGCGCCAGCAGCCAATATTTCGGGAGAAGCGAGCAGTACTTC. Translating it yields CASSQYFGRSEQYF.

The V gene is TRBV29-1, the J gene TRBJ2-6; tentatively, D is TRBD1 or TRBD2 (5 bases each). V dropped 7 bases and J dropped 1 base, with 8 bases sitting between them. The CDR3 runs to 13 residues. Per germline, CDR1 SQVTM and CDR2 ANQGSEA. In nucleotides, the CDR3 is TGCAGCGAGGGGAGATCTGGGGCCAACGTCCTGACTTTC. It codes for CSEGRSGANVLTF.

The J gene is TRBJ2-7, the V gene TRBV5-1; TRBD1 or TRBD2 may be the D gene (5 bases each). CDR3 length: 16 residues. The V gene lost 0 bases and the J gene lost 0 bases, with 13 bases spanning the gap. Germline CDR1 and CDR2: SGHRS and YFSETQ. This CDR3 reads CASSLEGTLISYEQYF. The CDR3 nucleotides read TGCGCCAGCAGCTTGGAAGGGACCCTGATCTCCTACGAGCAGTACTTC.

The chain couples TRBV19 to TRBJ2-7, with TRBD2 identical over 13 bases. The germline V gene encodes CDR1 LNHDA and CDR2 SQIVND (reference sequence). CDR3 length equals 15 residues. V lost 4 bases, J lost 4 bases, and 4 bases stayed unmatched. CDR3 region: CASSTLAGGWYEQYF. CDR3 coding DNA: TGTGCCAGTAGTACACTAGCGGGAGGGTGGTACGAGCAGTACTTC.

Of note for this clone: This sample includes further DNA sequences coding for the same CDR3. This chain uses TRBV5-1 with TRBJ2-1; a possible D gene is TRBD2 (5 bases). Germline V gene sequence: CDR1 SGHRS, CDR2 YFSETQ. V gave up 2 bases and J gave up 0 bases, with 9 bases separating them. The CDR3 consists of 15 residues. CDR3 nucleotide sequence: TGCGCCAGCAGCTTCTCGGGGAACTCCTACAATGAGCAGTTCTTC. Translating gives CASSFSGNSYNEQFF. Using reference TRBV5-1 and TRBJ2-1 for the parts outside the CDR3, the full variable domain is KAGVTQTPRYLIKTRGQQVTLSCSPISGHRSVSWYQQTPGQGLQFLFEYFSETQRNKGNFPGRFSGRQFSNSRSEMNVSTLELGDSALYLCASSFSGNSYNEQFFGPGTRLTVL.

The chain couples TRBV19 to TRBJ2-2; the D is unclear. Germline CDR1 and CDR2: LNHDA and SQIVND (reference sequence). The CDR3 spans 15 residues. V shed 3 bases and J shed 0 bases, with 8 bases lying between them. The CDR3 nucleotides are TGTGCCAGTAGTATTTTCCGGACGAACACCGGGGAGCTGTTTTTT. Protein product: CASSIFRTNTGELFF. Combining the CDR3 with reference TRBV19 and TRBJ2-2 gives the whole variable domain DGGITQSPKYLFRKEGQNVTLSCEQNLNHDAMYWYRQDPGQGLRLIYYSQIVNDFQKGDIAEGYSVSREKKESFPLTVTSAQKNPTAFYLCASSIFRTNTGELFFGEGSRLTVL.

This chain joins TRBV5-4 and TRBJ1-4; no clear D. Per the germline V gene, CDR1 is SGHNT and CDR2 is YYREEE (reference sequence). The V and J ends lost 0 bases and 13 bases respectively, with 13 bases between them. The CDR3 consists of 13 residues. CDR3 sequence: CASSLVPDFRLFF. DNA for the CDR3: TGTGCCAGCAGCTTGGTCCCAGACTTCAGACTGTTTTTT. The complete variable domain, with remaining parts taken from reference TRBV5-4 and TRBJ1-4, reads ETGVTQSPTHLIKTRGQQVTLRCSSQSGHNTVSWYQQALGQGPQFIFQYYREEENGRGNFPPRFSGLQFPNYSSELNVNALELDDSALYLCASSLVPDFRLFFGSGTQLSVL.

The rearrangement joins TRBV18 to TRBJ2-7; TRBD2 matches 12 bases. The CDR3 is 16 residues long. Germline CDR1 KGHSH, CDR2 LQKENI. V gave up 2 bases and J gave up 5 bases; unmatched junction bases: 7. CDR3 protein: CASSPTRLAGDHEQYF. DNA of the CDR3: TGTGCCAGCTCACCAACCCGACTAGCGGGAGACCACGAGCAGTACTTC.

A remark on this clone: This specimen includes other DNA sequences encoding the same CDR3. The CDR3 sequence is CASSYSGSNTEAFF. CDR3 nucleotides: TGTGCCAGCAGTTACTCGGGTTCGAACACTGAAGCTTTCTTT. The V and J genes are TRBV6-5 and TRBJ1-1, with no clear D. CDR1 is MNHEY, CDR2 SVGAGI, per germline. The CDR3 is made up of 14 amino acids. Between the trimmed V and J ends, which lost 0 bases and 1 base, there was a span of 6 bases.